This TCR beta chain was observed in a study of T cell repertoires in cytomegalovirus infection. Whole-study results and caveats: The response measured ex vivo was dominated by TCR beta clonotypes (HLA-C-restricted and CMV-specific).

TCRdb called the reads again in MiXCR, with one record for every CDR3 protein. In the table there are a few hundred thousand distinct CDR3 sequences, about a sixth of which are singletons. Germline V gene sequence: CDR1 MNHNY, CDR2 SVGAGI (reference sequence). V gave up 6 bases and J gave up 2 bases, with 17 bases separating them. The length of the CDR3 is 16 residues. In this sample, this clonotype turned up a few times. The antigen is unknown. This chain uses TRBV6-6 with TRBJ1-3; perhaps TRBD1 as D (5 bases). The receptor was isolated from a human donor in good health (CMV status not recorded). Some clones in this sample may be carry-over from other donors' samples. The source material was CD8+ T cells from PBMCs. This chain's CDR3 is CASRVRSDSPGNTIYF. The CDR3 DNA is TGTGCCAGCAGGGTTAGATCTGACAGCCCTGGAAACACCATATATTTT.